This T cell receptor (beta chain) is from a study of T cell changes during pregnancy in multiple sclerosis. Assay: immunoSEQ multiplex PCR; the TCRdb copy retains only in-frame clones and omits some. The table records 70,000 to 95,000 clones, approximately 94% of them present only once. This CDR3 contains 12 residues. V gave up 3 bases and J gave up 1 base, with 7 bases separating them. Germline CDR1 and CDR2: SQVTM and ANQGSEA. The chain carries TRBV29-1 and TRBJ2-7, with D possibly matching TRBD1 (5 bases). The clonotype was recovered from a female donor with multiple sclerosis, enrolled in a pregnancy study. The material sequenced was peripheral blood, taken in the third trimester of pregnancy. The CDR3 DNA reads as TGCAGCGTTGAGGCAGGGTCCTACGAGCAGTACTTC. This encodes CSVEAGSYEQYF.